This TCR beta chain was retrieved from a study of T-cell memory formation after mild COVID-19. Background on the study: TCR clusters showed largely donor specificity.

This clonotype was detected ten times or more. Its antigen is currently unknown. 5'RACE, which relied on constant-segment primers, yielded TCR alpha and TCR beta cDNA libraries carrying sample barcodes and UMIs. TCRdb itself ran the 5' RACE reads through MiXCR, one entry per CDR3 protein. Among about 170,000 distinct CDR3 sequences listed, approximately 13% were seen once. Unmatched junction bases numbered 10, after V lost 6 bases and J lost 3 bases. The CDR3 contains 15 residues. CDR1 is LNHDA and CDR2 is SQIVND in the germline V gene (reference sequence). Overall study findings and caveats: CD4+ clones that contracted lay mainly in CM and EM; CD8+ ones lay in EMRA. CD4/CD8 balance characterized clones contracting day 15 to 85, and CD4+ skew characterized later expanders.

Sequenced input: PBMCs or a T cell subset sorted from them (not recorded which). The V and J genes are TRBV19 and TRBJ1-1; 7 positions agree with TRBD1. The sequence was obtained from a man in his late teens or twenties who had mild COVID-19 (a few samples of this study predate the infection). Cell type and time point are not known. The CDR3 reads CASRGGQRSDTEAFF. CDR3 sequence (DNA): TGTGCCAGTAGGGGGGGACAGAGGTCGGACACTGAAGCTTTCTTT.